The entry below gives a single T cell receptor beta chain sequence along with its context. A few counts support this clone. What antigen it recognizes has not been identified. Per-base quality was not reported, and no clone a single base away is much larger than it. The entry originates in a study of beta chain features in type 1 diabetes (dated by TCRdb to the late 2010s). Broadly, across the study: No differences in mean age, gender distribution, total cell number or subset yield were found between patients and healthy donors. Regulatory and stem cell-like memory subsets were isolated from only 8 patients and roughly eight healthy donors, whereas naive and central memory subsets came from all 30 or so donors. A total of about 100 million sorted cells were examined across all samples, and RNA yield correlated strongly with the number of cells per subset. The study compared the TCRB repertoires of sorted circulating CD4+ T cell subsets in recently diagnosed type 1 diabetes patients with those in matched healthy donors.

Broad study findings and their caveats: Naive, central memory and regulatory TCRB repertoires appeared to be more alike among patients than among healthy donors. In all four CD4+ subsets, TCRB CDR3 length was moderately but significantly shorter in type 1 diabetes patients. HLA sub-analyses involved small numbers of individuals, so any influence of HLA type on TCRB rearrangement remained unresolved. Shorter templates might be favored by PCR, yet because patient and control samples were amplified and corrected together, any such skew would affect both groups equally. Because cDNA was sequenced instead of genomic DNA, activated cells with high expression could be over-represented, although the groups did not differ in activation or CD3 levels. At VDJ recombination sites, patients with type 1 diabetes made fewer insertions and deleted more nucleotides, a pattern implying thymic rearrangement abnormalities.

The High Capacity cDNA Reverse Transcription Kit was used to reverse transcribe all of the isolated RNA, meaning that expressed TCRB transcripts were what got sequenced. Naive, central memory and regulatory T cell samples underwent deep immunoSEQ sequencing, averaging roughly 3.4 million total reads per sample. After sorted cells were lysed in RLT buffer, RNA was extracted with DNase-treated RNeasy Micro or Mini kits, with the choice depending on cell number. To prevent cross-contamination, every cell subset was processed on its own, while patient and healthy donor samples were processed together. The immunoSEQ multiplex PCR was used to amplify TCRB sequences from cDNA, yielding 87-bp fragments that span the CDR3 region. The amplicons were sequenced using the Illumina HiSeq platform. In the source study's methods: PCR bias was computationally corrected using synthetic template baselines, reads within Hamming distance 2 were collapsed, and singletons that could not be merged were discarded. Reads were aligned to IMGT to assign V, D and J genes, CDR3 length, and insertions or deletions at six rearrangement sites. Clonotype counts were normalized to sorted cell number within each subset before computing true diversity and Gini coefficients with the tcR R package. Repertoire sharing was quantified using the overlap coefficient calculated on TCRB nucleotide sequences. Out-of-frame TCRB sequences from naive cells were analyzed to stand in for the pre-selection repertoire. Held by TCRdb, this immuneACCESS table contains in-frame sequences only and omits some clones. Under half of the omission traces to an unresolved V gene where checked; the cause of the rest is unknown. V, J and clone size derive from that table, while D and trimming were established from the DNA sequence. In all, the sample holds about 900,000 clones, and 15% to 20% of those were seen once. The ten largest clonotypes hold around 0.02% of the sample.

The CDR3 covers 14 residues, taking in both the cysteine and the phenylalanine. This entry keeps only the CDR3 DNA: 42 bases, framed from base 1. Trimming at the junction amounts to 7 bases on V and 0 bases on J, and the germline ends lie 12 bases apart. Taken from the germline V gene, the CDR1 and CDR2 loops are SQVTM and ANQGSEA. From each donor, a single peripheral blood sample of around 120 mL on average was drawn into heparinised tubes. A BD FACSAria II and a panel including CD45RO, CCR7, CD25, CD127, CD95 and CD27 were used to sort naive, central memory, regulatory and stem cell-like memory CD4+ T cells. All sorted populations exceeded 95% purity. PBMCs were isolated right away by Lymphoprep density gradient centrifugation and were stained directly, without culture. So that batch effects would be minimized, each experiment stained and sorted samples in pairs, pairing one healthy donor with one patient.

Rearrangement joined TRBV29-1 to TRBJ2-2; the D segment cannot be called with confidence. This TCR was sampled from a woman aged 18-35 years in good health. The sequenced sample consisted of naive CD4+ T cells from blood. The sample's cell subset or site, from its label and the paper: true naive CD4+ T cells. The DNA is TGCAGCGCCATAAGCGAAACGAACACCGGGGAGCTGTTTTTT. Its translation is CSAISETNTGELFF.